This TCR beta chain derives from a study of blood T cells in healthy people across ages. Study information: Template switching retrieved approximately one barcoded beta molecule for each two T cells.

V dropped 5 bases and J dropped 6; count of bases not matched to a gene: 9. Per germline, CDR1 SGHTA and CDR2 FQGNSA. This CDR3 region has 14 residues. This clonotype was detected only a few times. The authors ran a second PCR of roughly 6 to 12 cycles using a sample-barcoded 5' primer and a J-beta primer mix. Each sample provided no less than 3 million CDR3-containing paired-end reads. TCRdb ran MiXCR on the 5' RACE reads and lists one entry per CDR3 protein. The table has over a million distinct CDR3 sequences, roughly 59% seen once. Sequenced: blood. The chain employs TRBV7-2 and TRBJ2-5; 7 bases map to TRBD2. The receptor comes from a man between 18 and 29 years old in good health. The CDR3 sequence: CASSRMGGLKTQYF. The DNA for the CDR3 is TGTGCCAGCAGCCGGATGGGGGGGTTGAAGACCCAGTACTTC.